These T cell receptor beta chains were read from a single sample in a study of blood T cell repertoires in COVID-19. Produced via immunoSEQ multiplex PCR; TCRdb's table is partial and in-frame only. Among about 29,000 clones, 80% to 90% were seen once, and the ten largest hold approximately 15%. What was sequenced was peripheral blood. All receptors derive from a man older than 75 with acute or convalescent COVID-19. The CDR3 runs from the conserved cysteine through the conserved F or W. A D gene is named only where the DNA matches it firmly. Size is stated for part of the rows, as once, few or many counts, or as a class when the clone is expanded.

j_call d_call v_call clone_size cdr3_nt cdr3_aa
TRBJ2-1 TRBD1 TRBV30 once TGTGCCTGGGGGACAGGGGGTACCTACAATGAGCAGTTCTTC CAWGTGGTYNEQFF
TRBJ2-7 - TRBV18 - TGTGCCAGCTCCCCCCGGGATACCTACGAGCAGTACTTC CASSPRDTYEQYF
TRBJ1-1 - TRBV18 - TGTGCCAGCTCACCGAGGGCGGGAGACTTGAACACTGAAGCTTTCTTT CASSPRAGDLNTEAFF
TRBJ1-4 TRBD1 TRBV10-3 - TGTGCCATCAGCCCACAGGGGGCCGGTGAAAAACTGTTTTTT CAISPQGAGEKLFF
TRBJ1-5 - TRBV5-8 once TGTGCCAGCAGCTTTGGGGGCTTTCGAAATCAGCCCCAGCATTTT CASSFGGFRNQPQHF
TRBJ1-1 - TRBV19 - TGTGCCAGTAGTATCAGACAGGTTGTGATGAACACTGAAGCTTTCTTT CASSIRQVVMNTEAFF
TRBJ2-5 - TRBV5-1 once TGCGCCAGCAGCCCCGGGGCTGGGACAACGGGGGGAGAGACCCAGTACTTC CASSPGAGTTGGETQYF
TRBJ2-2 TRBD1 TRBV18 - TGTGCCAGCTCACCTCTGACAGGGCCTGAAGGCGGGGAGCTGTTTTTT CASSPLTGPEGGELFF
TRBJ1-5 - TRBV21-1 - TGTGCCAGCAGCGCCCGGGTCGGGGAGGAGCCCCAGCATTTT CASSARVGEEPQHF
TRBJ2-7 TRBD1 TRBV11-2 - TGTGCCAGCAGCTTGGCCGGACAGGTCTACGAGCAGTACTTC CASSLAGQVYEQYF
TRBJ1-6 TRBD1 TRBV18 - TGTGCCAGCTCAGAGTTCCGGGACAGGCTTAATTCACCCCTCCACTTT CASSEFRDRLNSPLHF
TRBJ1-6 TRBD1 TRBV5-1 - TGCGCCAGCAGCTTGGGGCAGGGGGCCTATTCACCCCTCCACTTT CASSLGQGAYSPLHF
TRBJ1-1 TRBD1 TRBV7-9 few TGTGCCAGCAGCTTAGGGACAGGGGCACCTGAAGCTTTCTTT CASSLGTGAPEAFF
TRBJ1-2 - TRBV12-3/TRBV12-4 few TGTGCCACAAAGGCTGGGGGGACTTATGGCTACACCTTC CATKAGGTYGYTF
TRBJ2-5 - TRBV19 - TGTGCCAGTACTTCCCCCACCCGGGAGACCCAGTACTTC CASTSPTRETQYF
TRBJ1-4 - TRBV18 - TGTGCCAGCTCAGCCGGACAGAGGGAAAAACTGTTTTTT CASSAGQREKLFF
TRBJ1-3 TRBD1 TRBV27 - TGTGCCAGCAGTCCCGGGACAGGGGTTGGAAACACCATATATTTT CASSPGTGVGNTIYF
TRBJ1-5 - TRBV5-1 - TGCGCCAGCAGCTTGGATGGGGGGGGAGGTCAGCCCCAGCATTTT CASSLDGGGGQPQHF
TRBJ1-5 - TRBV19 once TGTGCCAGTACCCTATATAGTGGAGGCGCAAATCAGCCCCAGCATTTT CASTLYSGGANQPQHF
TRBJ1-5 TRBD1 TRBV30 - TGTGCCTGGAGTGCCGACAGGGGGCCGAATCAGCCCCAGCATTTT CAWSADRGPNQPQHF
TRBJ1-1 - TRBV7-3 - TGTGCCAGCAGCTCACAGGGTGTGGGCACTGAAGCTTTCTTT CASSSQGVGTEAFF
TRBJ1-2 - TRBV6-4 - TGTGCCAGCAGTGAAGAGGTAAACTATGGCTACACCTTC CASSEEVNYGYTF
TRBJ2-7 TRBD1 TRBV4-1 few TGCGCCAGCAGCCGAGGACAGGGGGTATTCGACGAGCAGTACTTC CASSRGQGVFDEQYF
TRBJ2-3 TRBD1 TRBV19 - TGTGCCACTAGGGGGCTAGGCACAGATACGCAGTATTTT CATRGLGTDTQYF
TRBJ1-1 - TRBV29-1 - TGCAGCGTTGAAGATCCCCACAGCTACACTGAAGCTTTCTTT CSVEDPHSYTEAFF
TRBJ2-2 TRBD1 TRBV5-1 - TGCGCCAGCAGCTTGACAGGGGCCCCGAACACCGGGGAGCTGTTTTTT CASSLTGAPNTGELFF
TRBJ1-5 - TRBV18 - TGTGCCAGCTCACCAGGCGGGGGCAATCAGCCCCAGCATTTT CASSPGGGNQPQHF
TRBJ2-2 TRBD1 TRBV27 - TGTGCCAGCACCCGGACAGGGGGCACCGGGGAGCTGTTTTTT CASTRTGGTGELFF
TRBJ1-1 - TRBV11-2 - TGTGCCAGCAGCTTCGGACGGGAGAACACTGAAGCTTTCTTT CASSFGRENTEAFF
TRBJ2-1 TRBD2 TRBV27 - TGTGCCAGCAGCCAAACTAGCGGCGCCTACAATGAGCAGTTCTTC CASSQTSGAYNEQFF
TRBJ1-1 TRBD1 TRBV28 - TGTGCCAGCAGTTTATCGGGACAGACGTTTGTCACTGAAGCTTTCTTT CASSLSGQTFVTEAFF
TRBJ2-2 - TRBV28 - TGTGCCAGCAGTCCCCCTCCAGGGGCCGGGGAGCTGTTTTTT CASSPPPGAGELFF
TRBJ2-7 TRBD1 TRBV29-1 - TGCAGCGTTGGTGACAGGGCGGGCGAGCAGTACTTC CSVGDRAGEQYF
TRBJ2-1 TRBD2 TRBV5-1 - TGCGCCAGCAGCTTGGCGGGACTAGCGGCGGGAAATGAGCAGTTCTTC CASSLAGLAAGNEQFF
TRBJ1-2 - TRBV6-1 - TGTGCCAGCAGTGAACAGGCCGTTAACTATGGCTACACCTTC CASSEQAVNYGYTF
TRBJ2-2 TRBD1 TRBV4-2 - TGTGCCAGCAGCCGAGTGGGGGCAGGGACAGGACCCGGGGAGCTGTTTTTT CASSRVGAGTGPGELFF
TRBJ2-5 TRBD1 TRBV29-1 - TGCAGCGTCCGGGACAGGGTACAAGAGACCCAGTACTTC CSVRDRVQETQYF
TRBJ1-6 - TRBV6-5 once TGTGCCAGCAGTTACCGACAGTTTCCTACTAATTCACCCCTCCACTTT CASSYRQFPTNSPLHF
TRBJ2-5 TRBD2 TRBV6-5 few TGTGCCAGCAGCCGGCGGGGGGACGAGACCCAGTACTTC CASSRRGDETQYF
TRBJ1-6 - TRBV25-1 - TGTGCCAGCCGTCACGGGAATTCACCCCTCCACTTT CASRHGNSPLHF
TRBJ1-1 - TRBV5-1 - TGCGCCAGCAGCTTTGACAGTTCCACTGAAGCTTTCTTT CASSFDSSTEAFF
TRBJ1-5 TRBD1 TRBV11-2 - TGTGCCAGCAGCCCTCAGGGGGCATGGCAGCCCCAGCATTTT CASSPQGAWQPQHF
TRBJ2-5 - TRBV14 - TGTGCCAGCAGCCGGGGACTTACGAAGGGGACCCAGTACTTC CASSRGLTKGTQYF
TRBJ1-1 - TRBV18 - TGTGCCAGCTCAATAGGGGAGGGCAATCTGAACACTGAAGCTTTCTTT CASSIGEGNLNTEAFF
TRBJ1-1 - TRBV6-1 - TGTGCCAGCAGTGAGCCGGGAGGCTGGACTGAAGCTTTCTTT CASSEPGGWTEAFF
TRBJ1-2 - TRBV3-1/TRBV3-2 - TGTGCCAGCAGCCAAGACAGGGGCCCTTTCTATGGCTACACCTTC CASSQDRGPFYGYTF
TRBJ1-6 - TRBV5-1 - TGCGCCAGCAGCTTGGCGAGCTCCTATAATTCACCCCTCCACTTT CASSLASSYNSPLHF
TRBJ1-3 - TRBV7-2 - TGTGCCAGCAGCTTAGCCACAGGGTCTGGAAACACCATATATTTT CASSLATGSGNTIYF
TRBJ1-2 - TRBV7-2 - TGTGCCAGCAGCTTAGACGGGTTCTCCGGCTATGGCTACACCTTC CASSLDGFSGYGYTF